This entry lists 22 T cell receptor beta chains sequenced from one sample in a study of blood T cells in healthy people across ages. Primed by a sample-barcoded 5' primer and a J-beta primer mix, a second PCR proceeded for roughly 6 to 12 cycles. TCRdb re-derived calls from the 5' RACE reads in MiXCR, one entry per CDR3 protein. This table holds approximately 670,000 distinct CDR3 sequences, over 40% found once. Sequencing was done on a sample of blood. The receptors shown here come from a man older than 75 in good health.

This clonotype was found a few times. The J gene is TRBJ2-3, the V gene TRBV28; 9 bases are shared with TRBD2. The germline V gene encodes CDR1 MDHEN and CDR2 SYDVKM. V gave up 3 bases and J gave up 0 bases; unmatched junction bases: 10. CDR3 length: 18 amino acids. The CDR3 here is CASSFESGGPVSTDTQYF. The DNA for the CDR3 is TGTGCCAGCAGTTTTGAGAGCGGGGGGCCGGTTAGCACAGATACGCAGTATTTT.

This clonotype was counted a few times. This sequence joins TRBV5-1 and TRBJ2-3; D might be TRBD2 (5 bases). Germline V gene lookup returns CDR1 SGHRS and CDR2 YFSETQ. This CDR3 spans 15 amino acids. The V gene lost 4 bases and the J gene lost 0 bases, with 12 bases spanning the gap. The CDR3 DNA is TGCGCCAGCAGCCTCCACTGGGAGAGCACAGATACGCAGTATTTT. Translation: CASSLHWESTDTQYF.

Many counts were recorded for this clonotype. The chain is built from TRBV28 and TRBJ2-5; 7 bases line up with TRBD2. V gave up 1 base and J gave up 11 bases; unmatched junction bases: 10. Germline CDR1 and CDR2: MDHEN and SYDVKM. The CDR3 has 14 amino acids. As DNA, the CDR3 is TGTGCCAGCAGTTTATCGGCCCAACTAGCGCAGCAGTACTTC. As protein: CASSLSAQLAQQYF.

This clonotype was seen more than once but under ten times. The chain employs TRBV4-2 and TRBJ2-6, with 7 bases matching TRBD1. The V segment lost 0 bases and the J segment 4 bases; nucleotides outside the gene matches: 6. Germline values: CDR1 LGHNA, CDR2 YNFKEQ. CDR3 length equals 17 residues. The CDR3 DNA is TGTGCCAGCAGCCAAGATGGCAGGGGGTCCGGGGCCAACGTCCTGACTTTC. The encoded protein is CASSQDGRGSGANVLTF.

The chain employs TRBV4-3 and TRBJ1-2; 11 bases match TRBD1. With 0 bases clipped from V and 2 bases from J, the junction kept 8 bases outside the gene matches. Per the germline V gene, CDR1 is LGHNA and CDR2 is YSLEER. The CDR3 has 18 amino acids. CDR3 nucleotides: TGCGCCAGCAGCCAAGATCTCGGACAGGGGGCGAGGAACTATGGCTACACCTTC. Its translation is CASSQDLGQGARNYGYTF.

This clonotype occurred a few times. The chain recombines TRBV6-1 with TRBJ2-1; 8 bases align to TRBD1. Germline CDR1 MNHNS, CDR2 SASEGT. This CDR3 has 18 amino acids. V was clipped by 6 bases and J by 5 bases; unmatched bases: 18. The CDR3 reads CASSPGQVGWVTNNEQFF. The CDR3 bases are TGTGCCAGCAGCCCGGGACAGGTGGGGTGGGTTACAAACAATGAGCAGTTCTTC.

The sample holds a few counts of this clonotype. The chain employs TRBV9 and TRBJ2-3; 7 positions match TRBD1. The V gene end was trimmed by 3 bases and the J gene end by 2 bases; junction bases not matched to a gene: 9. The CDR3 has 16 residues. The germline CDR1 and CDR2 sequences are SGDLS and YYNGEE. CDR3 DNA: TGTGCCAGCAGCGCCGCCGGGACAGCTCACACAGATACGCAGTATTTT. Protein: CASSAAGTAHTDTQYF.

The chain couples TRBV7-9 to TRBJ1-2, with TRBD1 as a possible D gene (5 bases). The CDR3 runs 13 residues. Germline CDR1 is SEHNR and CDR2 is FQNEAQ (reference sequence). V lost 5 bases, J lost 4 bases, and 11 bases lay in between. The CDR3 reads CASSQEGRYGYTF. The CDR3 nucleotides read TGTGCCAGCAGCCAAGAGGGACGCTATGGCTACACCTTC. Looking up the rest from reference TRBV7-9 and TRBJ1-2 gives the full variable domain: DTGVSQNPRHKITKRGQNVTFRCDPISEHNRLYWYRQTLGQGPEFLTYFQNEAQLEKSRLLSDRFSAERPKGSFSTLEIQRTEQGDSAMYLCASSQEGRYGYTFGSGTRLTVV.

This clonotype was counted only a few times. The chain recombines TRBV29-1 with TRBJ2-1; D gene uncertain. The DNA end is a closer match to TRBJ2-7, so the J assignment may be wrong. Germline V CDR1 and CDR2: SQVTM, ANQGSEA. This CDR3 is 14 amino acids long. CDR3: CSAPGGPSYNEQYF. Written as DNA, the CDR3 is TGCAGCGCCCCGGGCGGACCCTCCTACAATGAGCAGTACTTC.

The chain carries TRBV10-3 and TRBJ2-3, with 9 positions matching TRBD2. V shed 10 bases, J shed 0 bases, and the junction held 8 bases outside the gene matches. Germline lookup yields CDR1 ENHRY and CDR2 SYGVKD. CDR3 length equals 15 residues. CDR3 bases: TGTGCCACGGGAGCTAGCGGGACTAGCACAGATACGCAGTATTTT. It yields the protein CATGASGTSTDTQYF.

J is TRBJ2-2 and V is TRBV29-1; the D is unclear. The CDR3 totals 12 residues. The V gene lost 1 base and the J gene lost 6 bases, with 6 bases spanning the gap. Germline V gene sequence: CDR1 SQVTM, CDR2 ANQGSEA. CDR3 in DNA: TGCAGCGTTGAAGGCGGAGCCGGGGAGCTGTTTTTT. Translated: CSVEGGAGELFF.

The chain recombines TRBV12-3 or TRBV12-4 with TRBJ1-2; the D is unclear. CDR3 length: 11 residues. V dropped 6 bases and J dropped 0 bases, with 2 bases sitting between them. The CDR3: CASRANYGYTF. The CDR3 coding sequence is TGTGCCAGCAGGGCTAACTATGGCTACACCTTC.

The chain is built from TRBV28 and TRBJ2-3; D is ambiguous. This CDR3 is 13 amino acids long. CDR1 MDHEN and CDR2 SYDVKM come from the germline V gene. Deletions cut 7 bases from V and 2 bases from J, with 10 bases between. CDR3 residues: CASNLDLTDTQYF. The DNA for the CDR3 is TGTGCCAGCAACTTGGACCTCACAGATACGCAGTATTTT.

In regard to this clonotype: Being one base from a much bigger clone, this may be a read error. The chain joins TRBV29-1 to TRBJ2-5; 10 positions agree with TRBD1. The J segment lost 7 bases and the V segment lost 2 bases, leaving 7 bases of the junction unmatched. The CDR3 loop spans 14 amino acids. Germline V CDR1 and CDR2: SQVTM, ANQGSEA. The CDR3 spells CSVEWGTGVGTQYF. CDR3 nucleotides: TGCAGCGTTGAATGGGGGACAGGGGTTGGGACCCAGTACTTC.

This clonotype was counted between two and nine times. The CDR3 spells CASSQDVGGSYEQYF. In nucleotides, the CDR3 is TGTGCCAGCAGCCAAGATGTTGGGGGATCCTACGAGCAGTACTTC. V gene TRBV3-1 combines with J gene TRBJ2-7; D possibly uses TRBD1 or TRBD2 (5 bases each). Germline loops: CDR1 LGHDT, CDR2 YNNKEL (reference sequence). V was trimmed by 0 bases and J by 1 base, leaving 10 bases between them. The CDR3 runs 15 residues.

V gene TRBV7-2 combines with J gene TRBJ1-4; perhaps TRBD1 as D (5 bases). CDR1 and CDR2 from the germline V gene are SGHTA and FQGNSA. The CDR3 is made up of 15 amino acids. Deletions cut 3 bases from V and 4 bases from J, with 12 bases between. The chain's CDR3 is CASSFDGAHNEKLFF. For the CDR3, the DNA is TGTGCCAGCAGCTTTGATGGGGCCCATAATGAAAAACTGTTTTTT.

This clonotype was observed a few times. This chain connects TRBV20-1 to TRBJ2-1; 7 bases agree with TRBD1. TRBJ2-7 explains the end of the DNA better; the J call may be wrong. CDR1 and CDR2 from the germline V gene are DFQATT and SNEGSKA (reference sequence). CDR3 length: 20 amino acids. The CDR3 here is CSARDTGPRVPGQLYNEQYF. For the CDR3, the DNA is TGCAGTGCTAGAGATACGGGACCCAGAGTCCCGGGACAGCTTTACAATGAGCAGTACTTC.

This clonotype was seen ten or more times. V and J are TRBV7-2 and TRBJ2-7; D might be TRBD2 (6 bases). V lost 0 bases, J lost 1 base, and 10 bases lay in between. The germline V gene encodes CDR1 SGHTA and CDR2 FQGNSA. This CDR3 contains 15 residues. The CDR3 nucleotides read TGTGCCAGCAGCTTAGCGGGGGGAGAGTCCTACGAGCAGTACTTC. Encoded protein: CASSLAGGESYEQYF.

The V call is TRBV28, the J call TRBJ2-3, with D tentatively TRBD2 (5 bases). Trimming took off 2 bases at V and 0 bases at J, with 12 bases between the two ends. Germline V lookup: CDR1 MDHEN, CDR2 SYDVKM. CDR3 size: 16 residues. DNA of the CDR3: TGTGCCAGCAGTTTAATCGGCAGGACTAGCACAGATACGCAGTATTTT. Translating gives CASSLIGRTSTDTQYF.

Written as DNA, the CDR3 is TGTGCCAGCAGTGGGCGACAGCCCCAAGAGACCCAGTACTTC. Its translation: CASSGRQPQETQYF. V usage is TRBV5-6 and J usage is TRBJ2-5, with D possibly TRBD1 on 5 matching bases. The V gene's germline CDR1 is SGHDT and CDR2 YYEEEE. This CDR3 has 14 amino acids. The V and J ends lost 5 bases and 1 base respectively, with 12 bases between them.

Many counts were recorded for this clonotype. The DNA of the CDR3 is TGTGCCAGCAGCCCTGACAGGGTTCATGGCTACACCTTC. Translation gives CASSPDRVHGYTF. The chain employs TRBV12-3 or TRBV12-4 and TRBJ1-2; 7 nucleotides align to TRBD1. Losses at the gene ends were 6 bases for V and 6 bases for J; bases not matched to a gene: 7. This CDR3 has 13 residues.

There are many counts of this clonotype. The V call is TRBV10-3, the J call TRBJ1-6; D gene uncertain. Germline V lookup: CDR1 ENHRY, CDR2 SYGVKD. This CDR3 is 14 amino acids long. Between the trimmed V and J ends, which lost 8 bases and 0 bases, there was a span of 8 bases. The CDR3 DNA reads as TGTGCCATCGGGGATAGCTCCTATAATTCACCCCTCCACTTT. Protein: CAIGDSSYNSPLHF.